This note documents a single T cell receptor (beta chain) sequence. The record originates from a study of cytomegalovirus exposure and HLA in healthy donors. Assay used: immunoSEQ multiplex PCR; TCRdb lists only in-frame clones, some missing. This table has about 88,000 clones, 95% to 98% appearing once. This receptor was obtained from a man younger than 35 in good health and CMV-seronegative. Sequences were obtained from PBMCs.

CDR3 region: CASRPRTSGSETQYF. DNA of the CDR3: TGTGCCAGCAGACCCAGGACTAGCGGGAGTGAGACCCAGTACTTC. The rearrangement uses TRBV2 and TRBJ2-5; TRBD2 agrees at 13 bases. With V trimmed by 6 bases and J by 5 bases, 6 bases remained unmatched. The germline gives CDR1 SNHLY, CDR2 FYNNEI. This CDR3 comprises 15 residues.